The next 3 T cell receptor beta chains were all read from a single sample in a study of T-cell memory formation after mild COVID-19. A single record per CDR3 protein comes from TCRdb applying MiXCR to the 5' RACE reads. The sample has about 270,000 distinct CDR3 sequences, roughly 17% seen once; the top ten hold around 23%. Input material: PBMCs or a T cell subset sorted from them (not recorded which). These receptors originate from a man between 18 and 29 years old who had mild COVID-19 (a few samples of this study predate the infection). Cell type and time point are not known.

This clonotype was detected a few times. The gene calls are TRBV27 and TRBJ2-1; D may be TRBD2 (6 bases). CDR1 and CDR2 from the germline V gene are MNHEY and SMNVEV (reference sequence). The CDR3 covers 16 residues. Trimming removed 2 bases from V and 2 bases from J, with 13 bases in between. The CDR3 DNA reads as TGTGCCAGCAGTTTAAGGTGGGGGGATACCTACAATGAGCAGTTCTTC. It encodes CASSLRWGDTYNEQFF.

The rearrangement uses TRBV12-3 or TRBV12-4 and TRBJ1-5; D is unclear. This CDR3 is 14 amino acids long. Trimming stripped 1 base from V and 5 bases from J, with 9 bases between. CDR3 bases: TGTGCCAGCAGTTTAGTAGGCCCCGATCAGCCCCAGCATTTT. Translating gives CASSLVGPDQPQHF.

This clonotype occurred a few times. V is TRBV5-1 and J is TRBJ2-1; weak D call: TRBD2 (7 bases). This CDR3 has 15 amino acids. The germline V gene has CDR1 SGHRS and CDR2 YFSETQ. V gave up 4 bases and J gave up 8 bases, with 19 bases separating them. CDR3 DNA: TGCGCCAGCAGCCCCCCGGGACTAAGGGGGGATGAGCAGTTCTTC. Translated, it gives CASSPPGLRGDEQFF.